This T cell receptor (beta chain) is from a study of blood T cell repertoires in COVID-19. Across the whole study: The United States, Italy and Spain supplied acute and convalescent COVID-19 samples. T cells, B-cell-depleted T cells, or PBMCs provided the cDNA or gDNA that served as material.

Germline V gene data show CDR1 as MNHEY and CDR2 as SVGAGI. V lost 10 bases to trimming and J lost 1 base; unmatched junction nucleotides: 4. The CDR3 runs 13 residues. Seattle participants joined during active infection and were tracked over time. Assay used: immunoSEQ multiplex PCR; TCRdb lists only in-frame clones, some missing. The data show hundreds of thousands of clones, with about 87% seen just once and just under 6.5% held by the top ten. The chain links TRBV6-5 to TRBJ2-3; 8 bases map to TRBD2. Sequencing used peripheral blood. The sequence was collected from a woman between 50 and 59 years old with COVID-19, enrolled during active disease. The CDR3 region has the DNA TGTGCCACTTCAGCGGGAGGCACAGATACGCAGTATTTT. It codes for CATSAGGTDTQYF.